This TCR beta chain was sequenced during a study of vaccination effects on CD4 cells after COVID-19. As concerns this clone: Its antigen is as yet unknown.

Pools of viral peptides were used by the ViraFEST assay to expand antigen-specific CD4+ T cells ahead of sequencing. Having been cultured for 10 days, the cells underwent CD4+ T cell isolation. The cohort was immunized with two doses of either the BNT162b2 or mRNA-1273 vaccine. Germline CDR1 and CDR2: LNHDA and SQIVND (reference sequence). V gave up 0 bases and J gave up 3 bases, with 12 bases separating them. This CDR3 spans 16 amino acids. The repertoire was sequenced with immunoSEQ multiplex PCR; TCRdb's copy has only in-frame clones and lacks some. In the table there are about 29,000 clones, roughly 74% of which are singletons.

The sequencing used CD4+ T cells from PBMCs cultured with HCoV-OC43 spike peptides, collected after COVID-19 vaccination. Subset in this sample: HCoV-OC43 spike overlapping peptide pool stimulation. The sequence was collected from a human donor who received a COVID-19 vaccine. The rearrangement joins TRBV19 to TRBJ2-1; tentatively, D is TRBD1 (6 bases). This chain's CDR3 is CASSIDLRTDYNEQFF. CDR3 in DNA: TGTGCCAGTAGTATAGATCTAAGGACAGACTACAATGAGCAGTTCTTC.